Given below is one T cell receptor beta chain in context. The data were produced by immunoSEQ multiplex PCR, yet TCRdb's version contains in-frame clones alone and is incomplete. The sample lists 120,000 to 150,000 clones, more than 80% occurring once. This specimen comes from a study of control samples from healthy donors and cancer patients. The TCR originated in a man aged 18 to 30 in good health. Sequenced sample: blood.

This CDR3 is CAISAGAGTSGDLQETQYF. The CDR3 bases are TGTGCCATCAGCGCCGGGGCGGGGACTAGCGGGGATCTACAAGAGACCCAGTACTTC. V usage is TRBV10-3 and J usage is TRBJ2-5; 13 bases align to TRBD2. The CDR3 contains 19 residues. CDR1 and CDR2 from the germline V gene are ENHRY and SYGVKD. V dropped 6 bases and J dropped 2; count of bases not matched to a gene: 15.